This T cell receptor (beta chain) was recovered during a study of blood T cells in healthy people across ages. This clonotype was observed a few times. As yet, its antigen is unknown. After removal of 3 bases from V and 8 bases from J, the junction contained 5 bases not matched to a gene. This CDR3 comprises 12 residues. Germline V gives CDR1 SQVTM, CDR2 ANQGSEA. A second PCR, run for about 7 to 11 cycles, used a sample-barcoded 5' primer plus a J-beta primer mix. All samples yielded 2.5 million or more CDR3-containing paired-end reads. TCRdb passed the 5' RACE reads through MiXCR, listing each CDR3 protein once. The table has over 1,500,000 distinct CDR3 sequences, roughly two fifths seen once. Whole-study findings and limits: Leaving the PBMCs unsorted stopped any conclusive comparison of naive versus antigen-experienced cells. Researchers judged that diversity estimates from one million T cells fell short of true values. There was no known CMV status for donors, so expanded clonotype changes were possibly confounded.

The sample taken for sequencing was blood. This chain uses TRBV29-1 with TRBJ1-2; 8 nucleotides align to TRBD1. The sequence was collected from a human donor in good health. DNA of the CDR3: TGCAGCGTTGAGGACAGGGTGCGAGGCTACACCTTC. Encoded protein: CSVEDRVRGYTF.